The clone carrying this TCR beta chain was recorded a few times. Its antigen is undetermined. The CDR3 covers 14 residues. V lost 5 bases, J lost 2 bases, and 4 bases stayed unmatched. Looked up from germline, CDR1 is SGHTA and CDR2 is FQGNSA. The data stem from a study of T-cell memory formation after mild COVID-19. As for the study in general: Clustering of TCRs was largely donor specific.

Study-wide results and caveats: Second-wave clones that peaked on day 37 lacked confirmed SARS-CoV-2 specificity.

TCRdb re-derived calls from the 5' RACE reads in MiXCR, one entry per CDR3 protein. Found here are 250,000 to 400,000 distinct CDR3 sequences, approximately 14% of them singletons; the top ten hold approximately 22%. The chain couples TRBV7-2 to TRBJ1-2; 8 bases fit TRBD1. Sequenced sample: PBMCs or a T cell subset sorted from them (not recorded which). This receptor was taken from a man in his late teens or twenties who had mild COVID-19 (a few samples of this study predate the infection). Cell type and time point are not known. This CDR3 reads CASSPYRGNYGYTF. The DNA for the CDR3 is TGTGCCAGCAGCCCTTACAGGGGGAACTATGGCTACACCTTC.